One sample yielded the 11 T cell receptor beta chains listed below, sequenced in a study of human thymus T cells. Produced via immunoSEQ multiplex PCR; TCRdb's table is partial and in-frame only. The sample comprises roughly 54,000 clones, around 94% of which are singletons, and approximately 6% rests with the top ten. The sequencing sample was made of blood. The receptors come from a boy under two years old with a congenital heart defect but otherwise immunologically healthy.

The rearrangement joins TRBV4-1 to TRBJ2-3; 14 nucleotides line up with TRBD2. The germline CDR1 and CDR2 sequences are MGHRA and YSYEKL. This CDR3 spans 20 amino acids. With 0 bases clipped from V and 0 bases from J, the junction kept 8 bases outside the gene matches. CDR3 amino acids: CASSQDAGLAGVTSTDTQYF. The CDR3 region has the DNA TGCGCCAGCAGCCAAGATGCGGGACTAGCGGGGGTAACAAGCACAGATACGCAGTATTTT.

The chain joins TRBV15 to TRBJ1-2; D not certain. V was clipped by 1 base and J by 3 bases, with 9 bases between them. CDR1 and CDR2 (germline): LNHNV, YYDKDF (reference sequence). CDR3 length equals 14 residues. Here the CDR3 DNA reads TGTGCCACCAGCAGAGGAGGGCAGTACTATGGCTACACCTTC. It translates to CATSRGGQYYGYTF.

This chain connects TRBV6-1 to TRBJ1-2; D not resolved. The germline gives CDR1 MNHNS, CDR2 SASEGT. The V and J ends lost 4 bases and 4 bases respectively, with 7 bases between them. This CDR3 region has 12 residues. Here the CDR3 reads CASSADGYGYTF. The CDR3 DNA is TGTGCCAGCAGTGCGGACGGCTATGGCTACACCTTC.

CDR3 DNA: TGTGCCAGCACCTCGTGGGAGGGTGAGCAGTTCTTC. Encoded protein: CASTSWEGEQFF. The gene calls are TRBV14 and TRBJ2-1; TRBD2 matches at 7 bases. The CDR3 is made up of 12 amino acids. The V segment lost 7 bases and the J segment 9 bases; nucleotides outside the gene matches: 6. Germline-derived CDR1 and CDR2 are SGHDN and FVKESK.

The chain recombines TRBV6-5 with TRBJ1-5; weak D call: TRBD1 (6 bases). V lost 5 bases and J lost 0, with 11 bases in between. The germline CDR1 and CDR2 sequences are MNHEY and SVGAGI. The CDR3 runs 15 residues. For the CDR3, the DNA is TGTGCCAGCAGTCCGGACAGAGTTAGCAATCAGCCCCAGCATTTT. It specifies CASSPDRVSNQPQHF.

The V call is TRBV6-1, the J call TRBJ1-3; no firm D call. Looked up from germline, CDR1 is MNHNS and CDR2 is SASEGT. V was cut by 1 base and J by 0 bases, with 10 bases left in between. The CDR3 has 16 amino acids. CDR3 in amino acids: CASSEVWTASGNTIYF. The CDR3 coding sequence is TGTGCCAGCAGTGAAGTGTGGACGGCCTCTGGAAACACCATATATTTT.

The J gene is TRBJ2-5, the V gene TRBV11-2; TRBD1 matches 10 bases. After removal of 4 bases from V and 4 bases from J, the junction contained 3 bases not matched to a gene. The CDR3 is 14 amino acids. Germline CDR1 and CDR2: SGHAT and FQNNGV. CDR3 coding DNA: TGTGCCAGCAGCTCAGACAGGGGGCTAGAGACCCAGTACTTC. This translates into CASSSDRGLETQYF.

This clone was seen only once. The rearrangement joins TRBV19 to TRBJ2-1; D is unclear. CDR3 length: 15 residues. Trimming took off 5 bases at V and 5 bases at J, with 16 bases between the two ends. Germline-derived CDR1 and CDR2 are LNHDA and SQIVND (reference sequence). The DNA for the CDR3 is TGTGCCAGTAGTCGGTCCCAACTACGGGACAATGAGCAGTTCTTC. The encoded protein is CASSRSQLRDNEQFF.

The rearrangement joins TRBV4-2 to TRBJ2-3; 10 nucleotides agree with TRBD2. Losses at the gene ends were 7 bases for V and 1 base for J; bases not matched to a gene: 11. The CDR3 contains 17 residues. Germline values: CDR1 LGHNA, CDR2 YNFKEQ. The CDR3 spells CASKVLSGTSGTDTQYF. The CDR3 region has the DNA TGTGCCAGCAAAGTCTTATCCGGGACTAGCGGCACAGATACGCAGTATTTT.

This clone came up once. The rearrangement links TRBV28 to TRBJ2-3; D may be TRBD1 or TRBD2 (5 bases each). CDR3 length: 16 amino acids. V lost 6 bases, J lost 2 bases, and 18 bases lay in between. Germline V CDR1 and CDR2: MDHEN, SYDVKM. The chain's CDR3 is CASRRDGGPLTDTQYF. In nucleotides, the CDR3 is TGTGCCAGCAGGAGGGACGGAGGCCCTCTCACAGATACGCAGTATTTT.

V usage is TRBV29-1 and J usage is TRBJ1-2; TRBD1 matches at 7 bases. Germline values: CDR1 SQVTM, CDR2 ANQGSEA. This CDR3 comprises 14 residues. Unmatched junction bases numbered 8, after V lost 3 bases and J lost 4 bases. The CDR3 bases are TGCAGCGTTGAGGTCGGGACAGCAGTCTATGGCTACACCTTC. This translates into CSVEVGTAVYGYTF. The whole variable domain, filled in from reference TRBV29-1 and TRBJ1-2, reads SAVISQKPSRDICQRGTSLTIQCQVDSQVTMMFWYRQQPGQSLTLIATANQGSEATYESGFVIDKFPISRPNLTFSTLTVSNMSPEDSSIYLCSVEVGTAVYGYTFGSGTRLTVV.